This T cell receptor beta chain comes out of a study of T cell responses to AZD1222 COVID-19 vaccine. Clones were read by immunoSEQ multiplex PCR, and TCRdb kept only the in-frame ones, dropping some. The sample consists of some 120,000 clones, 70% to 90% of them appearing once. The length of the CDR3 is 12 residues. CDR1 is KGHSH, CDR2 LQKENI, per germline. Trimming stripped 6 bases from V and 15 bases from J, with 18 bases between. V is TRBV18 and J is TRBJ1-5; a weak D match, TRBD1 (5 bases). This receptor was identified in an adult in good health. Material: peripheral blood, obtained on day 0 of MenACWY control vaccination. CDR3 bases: TGTGCCAGCTCGGGGGAAAAGGACAACTGGCATTTT. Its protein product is CASSGEKDNWHF.